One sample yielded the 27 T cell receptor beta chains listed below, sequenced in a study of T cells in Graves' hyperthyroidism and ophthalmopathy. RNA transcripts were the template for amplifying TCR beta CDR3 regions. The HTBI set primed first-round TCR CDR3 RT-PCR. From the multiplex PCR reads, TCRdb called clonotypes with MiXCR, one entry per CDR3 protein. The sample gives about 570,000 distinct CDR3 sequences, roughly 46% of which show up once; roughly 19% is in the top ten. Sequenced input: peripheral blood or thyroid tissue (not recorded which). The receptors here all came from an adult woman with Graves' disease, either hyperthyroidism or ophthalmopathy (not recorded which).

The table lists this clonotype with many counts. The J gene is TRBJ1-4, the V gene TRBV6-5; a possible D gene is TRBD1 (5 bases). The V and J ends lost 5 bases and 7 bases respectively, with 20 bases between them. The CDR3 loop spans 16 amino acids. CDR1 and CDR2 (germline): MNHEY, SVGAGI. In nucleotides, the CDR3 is TGTGCCAGCAGTAAACTTGGGACTTTTGGTAGTGAAAAACTGTTTTTT. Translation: CASSKLGTFGSEKLFF.

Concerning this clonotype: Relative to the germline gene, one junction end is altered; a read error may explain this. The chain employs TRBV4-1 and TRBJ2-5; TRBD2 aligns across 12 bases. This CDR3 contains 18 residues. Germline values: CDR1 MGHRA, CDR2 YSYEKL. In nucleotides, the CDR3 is TGTGCCAGCAGCCAAGAACTAGCGGGAGGAATCTTTATGGAGACCCAGTACTTC. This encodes CASSQELAGGIFMETQYF.

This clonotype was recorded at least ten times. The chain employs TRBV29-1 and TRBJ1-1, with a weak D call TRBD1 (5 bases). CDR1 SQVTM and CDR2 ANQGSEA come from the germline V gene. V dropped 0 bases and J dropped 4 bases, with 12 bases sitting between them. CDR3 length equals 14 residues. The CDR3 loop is CSVEEGGVGTEAFF. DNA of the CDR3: TGCAGCGTTGAAGAGGGGGGGGTAGGCACTGAAGCTTTCTTT.

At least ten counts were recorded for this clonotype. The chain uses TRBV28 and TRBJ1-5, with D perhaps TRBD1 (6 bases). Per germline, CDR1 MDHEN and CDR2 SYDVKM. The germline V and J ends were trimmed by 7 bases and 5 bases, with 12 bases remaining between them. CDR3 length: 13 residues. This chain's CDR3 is CASTPGTHQPQHF. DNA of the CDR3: TGTGCCAGCACCCCAGGGACACATCAGCCCCAGCATTTT.

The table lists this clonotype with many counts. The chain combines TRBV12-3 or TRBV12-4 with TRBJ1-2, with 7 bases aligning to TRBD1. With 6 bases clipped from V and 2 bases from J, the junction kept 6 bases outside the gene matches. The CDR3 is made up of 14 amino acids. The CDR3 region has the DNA TGTGCCAGCAGCCTCAGGGGGGGGAACTATGGCTACACCTTC. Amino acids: CASSLRGGNYGYTF.

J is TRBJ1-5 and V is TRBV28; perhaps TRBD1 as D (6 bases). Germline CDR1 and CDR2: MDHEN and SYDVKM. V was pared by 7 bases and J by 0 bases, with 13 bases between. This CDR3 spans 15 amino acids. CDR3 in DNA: TGTGCCAGCACCCTTCAGGGGTATAGCAATCAGCCCCAGCATTTT. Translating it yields CASTLQGYSNQPQHF.

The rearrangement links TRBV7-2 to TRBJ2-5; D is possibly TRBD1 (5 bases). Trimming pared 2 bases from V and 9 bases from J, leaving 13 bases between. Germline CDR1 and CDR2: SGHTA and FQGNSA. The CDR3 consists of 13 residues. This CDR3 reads CASSLQGFQPQYF. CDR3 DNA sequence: TGTGCCAGCAGCTTACAGGGCTTTCAGCCCCAGTACTTC.

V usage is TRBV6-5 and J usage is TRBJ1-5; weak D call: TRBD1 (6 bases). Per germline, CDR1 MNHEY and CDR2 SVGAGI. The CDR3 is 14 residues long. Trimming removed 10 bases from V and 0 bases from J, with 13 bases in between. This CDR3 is CATETGHSNQPQHF. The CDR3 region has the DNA TGTGCCACCGAGACAGGACATAGCAATCAGCCCCAGCATTTT.

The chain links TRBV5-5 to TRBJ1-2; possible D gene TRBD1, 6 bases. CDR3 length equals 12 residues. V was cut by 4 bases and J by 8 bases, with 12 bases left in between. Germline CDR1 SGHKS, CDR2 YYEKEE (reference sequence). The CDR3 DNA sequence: TGTGCCAGCAGCCAGGGGACCCAGGGCTACACCTTC. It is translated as CASSQGTQGYTF. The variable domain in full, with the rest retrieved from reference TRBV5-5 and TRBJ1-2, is DAGVTQSPTHLIKTRGQQVTLRCSPISGHKSVSWYQQVLGQGPQFIFQYYEKEERGRGNFPDRFSARQFPNYSSELNVNALLLGDSALYLCASSQGTQGYTFGSGTRLTVV.

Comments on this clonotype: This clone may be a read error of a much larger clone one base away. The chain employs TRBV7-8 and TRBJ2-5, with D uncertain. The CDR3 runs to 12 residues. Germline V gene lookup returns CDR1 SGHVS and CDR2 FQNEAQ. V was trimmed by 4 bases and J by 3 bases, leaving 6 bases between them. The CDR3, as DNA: TGTGCCAGCAGCTGGATCAAAGAGACCCAGTACTTC. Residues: CASSWIKETQYF.

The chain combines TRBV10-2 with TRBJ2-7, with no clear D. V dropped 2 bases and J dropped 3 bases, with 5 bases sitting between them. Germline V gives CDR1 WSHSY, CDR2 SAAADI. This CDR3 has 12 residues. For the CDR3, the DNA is TGCGCCAGCAGTGAGAATGACTACGAGCAGTACTTC. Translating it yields CASSENDYEQYF.

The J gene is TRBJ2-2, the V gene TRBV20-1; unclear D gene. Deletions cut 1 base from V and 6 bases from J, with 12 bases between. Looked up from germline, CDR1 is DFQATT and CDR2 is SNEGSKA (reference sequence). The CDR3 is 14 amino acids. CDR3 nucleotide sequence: TGCAGTGCTAGAGGGGCAGGCGACGCCGGGGAGCTGTTTTTT. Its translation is CSARGAGDAGELFF.

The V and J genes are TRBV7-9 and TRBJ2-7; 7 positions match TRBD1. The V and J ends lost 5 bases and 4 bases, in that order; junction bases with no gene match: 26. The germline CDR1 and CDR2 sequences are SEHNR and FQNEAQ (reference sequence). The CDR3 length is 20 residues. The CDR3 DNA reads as TGTGCCAGCAGCGTCCCTCCCAGGGGGACAGTCCGTACGGGATATTACGAGCAGTACTTC. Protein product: CASSVPPRGTVRTGYYEQYF.

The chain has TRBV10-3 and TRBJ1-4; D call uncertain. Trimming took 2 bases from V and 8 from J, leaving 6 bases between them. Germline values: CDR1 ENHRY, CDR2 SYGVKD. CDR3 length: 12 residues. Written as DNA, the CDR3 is TGTGCCATCAGTGAGGGGAGGGAAAAACTGTTTTTT. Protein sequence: CAISEGREKLFF.

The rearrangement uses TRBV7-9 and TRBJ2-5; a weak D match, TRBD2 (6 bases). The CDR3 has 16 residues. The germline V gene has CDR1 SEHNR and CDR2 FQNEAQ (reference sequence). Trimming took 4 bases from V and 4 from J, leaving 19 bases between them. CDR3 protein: CASSYSPGGSGETQYF. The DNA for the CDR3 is TGTGCCAGCAGCTACTCTCCCGGAGGGAGTGGAGAGACCCAGTACTTC.

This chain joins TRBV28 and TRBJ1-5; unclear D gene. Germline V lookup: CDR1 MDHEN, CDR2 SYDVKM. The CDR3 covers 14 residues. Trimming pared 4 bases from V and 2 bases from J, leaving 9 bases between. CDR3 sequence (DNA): TGTGCCAGCAGTTACACCCCAGGCAATCAGCCCCAGCATTTT. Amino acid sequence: CASSYTPGNQPQHF.

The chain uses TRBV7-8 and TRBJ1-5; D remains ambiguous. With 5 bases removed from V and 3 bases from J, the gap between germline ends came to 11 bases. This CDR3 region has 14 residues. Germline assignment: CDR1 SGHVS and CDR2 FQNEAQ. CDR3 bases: TGTGCCAGCAGCGTTGTTGCCCCCAATCAGCCCCAGCATTTT. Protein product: CASSVVAPNQPQHF.

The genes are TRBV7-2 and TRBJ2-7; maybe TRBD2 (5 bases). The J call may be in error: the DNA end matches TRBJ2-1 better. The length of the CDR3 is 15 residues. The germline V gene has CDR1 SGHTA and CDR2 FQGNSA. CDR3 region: CASSFIWERHNEQFF. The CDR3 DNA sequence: TGTGCCAGCAGCTTCATCTGGGAGCGGCACAATGAGCAGTTCTTC.

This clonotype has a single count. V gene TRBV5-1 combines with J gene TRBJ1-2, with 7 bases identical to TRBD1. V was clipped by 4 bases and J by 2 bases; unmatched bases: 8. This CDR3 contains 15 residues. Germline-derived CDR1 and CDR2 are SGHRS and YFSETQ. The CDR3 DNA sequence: TGCGCCAGCAGCGGCGGGACAGACGTCAACTATGGCTACACCTTC. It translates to CASSGGTDVNYGYTF. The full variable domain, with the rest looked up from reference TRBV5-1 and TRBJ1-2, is KAGVTQTPRYLIKTRGQQVTLSCSPISGHRSVSWYQQTPGQGLQFLFEYFSETQRNKGNFPGRFSGRQFSNSRSEMNVSTLELGDSALYLCASSGGTDVNYGYTFGSGTRLTVV.

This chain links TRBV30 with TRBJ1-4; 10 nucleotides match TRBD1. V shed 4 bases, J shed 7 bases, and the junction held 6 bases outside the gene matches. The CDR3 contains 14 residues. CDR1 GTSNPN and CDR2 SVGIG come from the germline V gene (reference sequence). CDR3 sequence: CAWTSTGGFEKLFF. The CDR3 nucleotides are TGTGCCTGGACATCGACAGGGGGCTTTGAAAAACTGTTTTTT.

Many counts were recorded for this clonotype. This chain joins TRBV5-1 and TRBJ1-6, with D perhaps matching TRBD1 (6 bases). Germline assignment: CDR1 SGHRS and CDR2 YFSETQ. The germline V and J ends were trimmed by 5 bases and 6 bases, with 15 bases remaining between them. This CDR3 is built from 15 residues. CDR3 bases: TGCGCCAGCAGTCTCACAGGGAGTAGTAATTCACCCCTCCACTTT. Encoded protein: CASSLTGSSNSPLHF.

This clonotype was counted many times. For the CDR3, the DNA is TGTGCCAGCAGCTTAGGGGGTCGTTACGAGCAGTACTTC. Its protein product is CASSLGGRYEQYF. V and J are TRBV7-9 and TRBJ2-7; D gene uncertain. The CDR3 length is 13 residues. Germline CDR1 is SEHNR and CDR2 is FQNEAQ (reference sequence). Trimming removed 1 base from V and 4 bases from J, with 8 bases in between.

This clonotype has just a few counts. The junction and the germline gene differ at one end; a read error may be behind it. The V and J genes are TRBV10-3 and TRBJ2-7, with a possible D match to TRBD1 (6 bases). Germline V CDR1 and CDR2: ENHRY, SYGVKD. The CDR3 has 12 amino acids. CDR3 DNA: TGTGCCACCAGTGACCCGACAGGCGAGCAGTACTTC. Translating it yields CATSDPTGEQYF.

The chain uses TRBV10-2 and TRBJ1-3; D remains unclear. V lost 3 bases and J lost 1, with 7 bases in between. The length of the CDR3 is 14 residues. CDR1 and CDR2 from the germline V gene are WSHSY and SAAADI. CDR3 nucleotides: TGCGCCAGCAGTGATATGCAATCTGGAAACACCATATATTTT. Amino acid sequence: CASSDMQSGNTIYF.

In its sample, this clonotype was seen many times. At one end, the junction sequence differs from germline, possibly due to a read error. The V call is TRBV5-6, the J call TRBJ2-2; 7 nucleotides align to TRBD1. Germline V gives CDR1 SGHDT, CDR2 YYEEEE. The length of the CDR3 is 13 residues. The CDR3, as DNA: TGCGCCAGCAGCCTTACAGGGGCCGGGGAGCTGTTTTTT. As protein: CASSLTGAGELFF.

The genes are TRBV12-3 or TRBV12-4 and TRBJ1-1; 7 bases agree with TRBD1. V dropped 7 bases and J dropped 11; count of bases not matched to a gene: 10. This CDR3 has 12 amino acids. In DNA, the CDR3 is TGTGCCAGCAAGACAGGGACATCAACCGCTTTCTTT. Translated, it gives CASKTGTSTAFF.

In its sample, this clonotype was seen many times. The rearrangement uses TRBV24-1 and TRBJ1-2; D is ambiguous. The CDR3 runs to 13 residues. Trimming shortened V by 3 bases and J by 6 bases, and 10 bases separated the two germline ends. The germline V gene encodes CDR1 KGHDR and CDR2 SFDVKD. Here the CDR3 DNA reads TGTGCCACCAGTGATCTAACTTCTAATGGCTACACCTTC. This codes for CATSDLTSNGYTF.